Each of the 21 T cell receptor beta chains below was sequenced from the same sample in a study of T cells in pancreatic ductal adenocarcinoma. Selected pancreatic ductal adenocarcinoma patients had undergone surgery without neoadjuvant therapy. Clones were read by immunoSEQ multiplex PCR, and TCRdb kept only the in-frame ones, dropping some. The sample includes 85,000 to 120,000 clones, around 96% seen only once; the top ten take roughly 3.1%. Sequenced material: PBMCs. All receptors derive from a human donor with pancreatic ductal adenocarcinoma.

The CDR3, as DNA: TGTGCCAGCAGCCCGGACAGAATTAACACTGAAGCTTTCTTT. It codes for CASSPDRINTEAFF. This chain uses TRBV7-2 with TRBJ1-1; weak D call: TRBD1 (6 bases). CDR3 length: 14 residues. Trimming removed 5 bases from V and 2 bases from J, with 12 bases in between. Germline-derived CDR1 and CDR2 are SGHTA and FQGNSA. The complete variable domain, with remaining parts taken from reference TRBV7-2 and TRBJ1-1, reads GAGVSQSPSNKVTEKGKDVELRCDPISGHTALYWYRQSLGQGLEFLIYFQGNSAPDKSGLPSDRFSAERTGGSVSTLTIQRTQQEDSAVYLCASSPDRINTEAFFGQGTRLTVV.

V is TRBV5-1 and J is TRBJ1-1; weak D call: TRBD1 (6 bases). This CDR3 has 13 residues. The V gene lost 4 bases and the J gene lost 4 bases, with 11 bases spanning the gap. Germline V CDR1 and CDR2: SGHRS, YFSETQ. This CDR3 reads CASSEGVGTEAFF. Here the CDR3 DNA reads TGCGCCAGCAGCGAGGGGGTGGGCACTGAAGCTTTCTTT.

The gene calls are TRBV18 and TRBJ1-4; 8 nucleotides line up with TRBD1. Germline V lookup: CDR1 KGHSH, CDR2 LQKENI. CDR3 length: 15 residues. Germline trimming cut 2 bases from V and 8 bases from J; bases unmatched to any gene: 7. The chain's CDR3 is CASSPGGQGREKLFF. The CDR3 region has the DNA TGTGCCAGCTCACCAGGTGGACAGGGAAGGGAAAAACTGTTTTTT.

This chain connects TRBV10-3 to TRBJ1-3, with a tentative D call TRBD1 (6 bases). The CDR3 length is 14 residues. V lost 5 bases and J 4 bases, leaving 12 bases between the germline ends. Germline assignment: CDR1 ENHRY and CDR2 SYGVKD. The CDR3 region has the DNA TGTGCCATCAGTCTCCAGGGGAGAGGAAACACCATATATTTT. It yields the protein CAISLQGRGNTIYF.

This sequence joins TRBV7-8 and TRBJ2-3; the D gene is possibly TRBD1 (6 bases). The CDR3 has 12 amino acids. Germline V CDR1 and CDR2: SGHVS, FQNEAQ. V lost 5 bases to trimming and J lost 4 bases, with 7 bases between them. CDR3 region: CASSAGADTQYF. In DNA form, the CDR3 reads TGTGCCAGCAGCGCAGGGGCAGATACGCAGTATTTT.

The chain has TRBV27 and TRBJ2-5; 7 nucleotides align to TRBD1. Trimming at V came to 5 bases and at J to 3 bases, leaving 9 bases not matched to a gene. This CDR3 contains 15 residues. CDR1 is MNHEY and CDR2 is SMNVEV in the germline V gene (reference sequence). This CDR3 reads CASSNPHRGEETQYF. The CDR3 DNA sequence: TGTGCCAGCAGTAACCCCCACAGGGGAGAAGAGACCCAGTACTTC.

This chain joins TRBV5-1 and TRBJ1-5; the D gene is possibly TRBD1 (6 bases). Trimming took 4 bases from V and 5 from J, leaving 16 bases between them. This CDR3 contains 15 residues. Germline lookup yields CDR1 SGHRS and CDR2 YFSETQ. For the CDR3, the DNA is TGCGCCAGCAGCATGTCCACAGGGTATTATCAGCCCCAGCATTTT. Translation gives CASSMSTGYYQPQHF.

The rearrangement uses TRBV7-3 and TRBJ2-7; the match to TRBD1 covers 9 bases. The trim removed 4 bases at V and 2 bases at J, leaving 6 bases unmatched. The CDR3 runs to 15 residues. Germline loops: CDR1 SGHTA, CDR2 FQGTGA. CDR3 DNA: TGTGCCAGCAGCTACGACGGGACAGGGCCCTACGAGCAGTACTTC. It codes for CASSYDGTGPYEQYF.

The gene calls are TRBV2 and TRBJ2-5; D is possibly TRBD1 (6 bases). V was trimmed by 5 bases and J by 0 bases, leaving 10 bases between them. CDR1 SNHLY and CDR2 FYNNEI come from the germline V gene. This CDR3 has 14 residues. CDR3 coding DNA: TGTGCCAGCAGTTGGGACACGTACCAAGAGACCCAGTACTTC. Translation: CASSWDTYQETQYF.

The chain links TRBV5-6 to TRBJ1-4; no definite D call. Germline CDR1 reads SGHDT; CDR2 reads YYEEEE. V lost 0 bases and J 4 bases, leaving 10 bases between the germline ends. This CDR3 comprises 15 residues. CDR3 sequence: CASSLGAVNNEKLFF. CDR3 bases: TGTGCCAGCAGCTTGGGGGCCGTGAATAATGAAAAACTGTTTTTT.

The chain combines TRBV11-2 with TRBJ1-1; D unresolved. Per germline, CDR1 SGHAT and CDR2 FQNNGV. The V end was cut by 5 bases, the J end by 7 bases, with 14 bases between. CDR3 length: 13 amino acids. DNA for the CDR3: TGTGCCAGCAGCCGCCTCTCGGGTAATGAAGCTTTCTTT. The encoded protein is CASSRLSGNEAFF.

The CDR3 sequence: CASIPGEVGTGELFF. CDR3 coding DNA: TGTGCCAGCATCCCTGGGGAGGTGGGGACCGGGGAGCTGTTTTTT. The chain has TRBV28 and TRBJ2-2, with D perhaps TRBD2 (6 bases). There are 15 residues in the CDR3. Per germline, CDR1 MDHEN and CDR2 SYDVKM. With 7 bases removed from V and 5 bases from J, the gap between germline ends came to 17 bases.

The chain joins TRBV19 to TRBJ2-7; 7 nucleotides align to TRBD1. V gave up 7 bases and J gave up 6 bases; unmatched junction bases: 12. The CDR3 consists of 14 residues. The germline V gene has CDR1 LNHDA and CDR2 SQIVND (reference sequence). In DNA form, the CDR3 reads TGTGCCAGTAAAGGGGGCTCAGGGGCTGGCGAGCAGTACTTC. It is translated as CASKGGSGAGEQYF.

The chain has TRBV6-6 and TRBJ2-3, with TRBD2 matching over 12 bases. CDR3 size: 16 residues. Trimming at V came to 0 bases and at J to 7 bases, leaving 5 bases not matched to a gene. Per germline, CDR1 MNHNY and CDR2 SVGAGI (reference sequence). CDR3 amino acids: CASSYSPSGRVNTQYF. Written as DNA, the CDR3 is TGTGCCAGCAGTTACTCGCCTAGCGGGAGGGTAAATACGCAGTATTTT.

The chain couples TRBV27 to TRBJ2-7; 7 nucleotides align to TRBD1. Germline-derived CDR1 and CDR2 are MNHEY and SMNVEV (reference sequence). The CDR3 runs to 14 residues. J gave up 3 bases and V 4 bases, and 6 bases lay outside the gene matches. The CDR3 region has the DNA TGTGCCAGCAGTTGGGACAGAGATTACTACGAGCAGTACTTC. Translating it yields CASSWDRDYYEQYF.

The rearrangement joins TRBV5-5 to TRBJ1-1; D remains unclear. The germline CDR1 and CDR2 sequences are SGHKS and YYEKEE (reference sequence). This CDR3 comprises 11 residues. The ends were cut back, 1 base at V and 8 bases at J, with 6 bases in the middle. The CDR3 nucleotides are TGTGCCAGCAGCTTGTGGCGGGAAGCTTTCTTT. Translating gives CASSLWREAFF.

The chain combines TRBV11-2 with TRBJ2-5, with 8 bases that match TRBD2. With V trimmed by 9 bases and J by 5 bases, 8 bases remained unmatched. CDR3 length: 13 amino acids. Per the germline V gene, CDR1 is SGHAT and CDR2 is FQNNGV. The CDR3 loop is CASRTSSGETQYF. CDR3 nucleotides: TGTGCCAGTCGGACTAGCTCGGGGGAGACCCAGTACTTC.

V gene TRBV18 combines with J gene TRBJ2-5, with 10 nucleotides matching TRBD1. With 2 bases clipped from V and 1 base from J, the junction kept 4 bases outside the gene matches. The germline V gene has CDR1 KGHSH and CDR2 LQKENI. CDR3 length equals 16 residues. The chain's CDR3 is CASSPTTGGLQETQYF. In nucleotides, the CDR3 is TGTGCCAGCTCACCAACGACAGGGGGCCTCCAAGAGACCCAGTACTTC.

In DNA, the CDR3 is TGTGCCAGCAGCCCCGGGAACTCTGGAAACACCATATATTTT. This codes for CASSPGNSGNTIYF. The gene calls are TRBV7-8 and TRBJ1-3; D call uncertain. The V gene lost 5 bases and the J gene lost 0 bases, with 8 bases spanning the gap. Per the germline V gene, CDR1 is SGHVS and CDR2 is FQNEAQ. The CDR3 consists of 14 residues.

The chain is built from TRBV28 and TRBJ2-7, with unresolved D. Trimming took 2 bases from V and 0 from J, leaving 11 bases between them. This CDR3 has 15 amino acids. CDR1 and CDR2 from the germline V gene are MDHEN and SYDVKM. The CDR3 sequence: CASSLISSDSYEQYF. CDR3 sequence (DNA): TGTGCCAGCAGTTTAATATCTAGTGACTCCTACGAGCAGTACTTC.

The chain joins TRBV7-3 to TRBJ2-1; TRBD2 aligns across 12 bases. The CDR3 contains 15 residues. Germline V gene lookup returns CDR1 SGHTA and CDR2 FQGTGA. V shed 4 bases, J shed 4 bases, and the junction held 2 bases outside the gene matches. In nucleotides, the CDR3 is TGTGCCAGCAGCTCCGGACTAGCGGGATACAATGAGCAGTTCTTC. It translates to CASSSGLAGYNEQFF.